This note documents a single T cell receptor (beta chain) sequence. This clonotype was recorded at least ten times. Its antigen is unknown. Base quality data are lacking; no much larger clone is found one base away. These data come from a study of spatial heterogeneity in lung cancer (dated by TCRdb to between 2018 and 2021). Some background on the complete study: The donors were about 71 patients from the lung TRACERx cohort who had early-stage, untreated non-small cell lung cancer. TCR alpha and beta repertoires were quantitatively compared across multiple tumor regions, matched nontumor lung and blood in non-small cell lung cancer. Beta-chain transcripts were consistently detected in greater numbers than alpha-chain transcripts, which likely reflected higher beta-chain transcript abundance. Follow-up PBMC samples were sequenced whenever available, and the median time to follow-up was roughly 2 years after resection. Both alpha and beta chains were TCR-sequenced in samples taken at surgery, namely 220 tumor regions, around 64 matched nontumor lung samples and approximately 58 PBMC samples. In the raw uncorrected reads, each unique combination of TCR and UMI appeared on average more than ten times. Nonsynonymous mutation counts, determined by whole-exome sequencing of tumor tissue, were related to features of the TCR repertoire.

This specimen's time point label, per the study, means: blood at routine non-recurrence follow-up after resection. TCR sequencing used whole RNA extracted from tumor and nontumor lung tissue, or from cryopreserved PBMC samples, without cell sorting. Patients were selected for TCR sequencing only if sufficient RNA was available from at least two tumor regions. Including cysteine and phenylalanine, the CDR3 has 12 amino acids. Solely the CDR3 DNA is kept, with 36 bases framed from the first base. Trimming costs V 6 bases and J 8 bases, and their ends lie 10 bases apart. Preparation of the library involved 5' RACE. The instrument was a NextSeq 500. To allow correction of PCR and sequencing errors, the TCR library protocol tagged every TCR cDNA molecule with a unique molecular identifier. Turning to the authors' computational methods: TCR identification, UMI-based error correction and CDR3 extraction were all carried out with Decombinator tools. TCRs above a frequency of 2 per 1,000, corresponding to the top 1% of the tumor frequency distribution, were defined as expanded. Rényi diversity was computed with the R vegan package after subsampling each repertoire 100 times to 5,000 TCRs. CDR3 similarity networks were built from amino acid triplet string-kernel similarity, connecting CDR3s with pairwise similarity above 0.82. Through fastp at Q25 and MiXCR, TCRdb rebuilt clones from the public reads, retaining in-frame beta chains. Each entry is one CDR3 protein sequence, shown with its most common DNA and genes. V and J calls and clone size were set by TCRdb, not the authors. This sample lists around 27,000 distinct CDR3 sequences; 5% to 6% were detected once. The ten largest clones add up to 20% to 25% of the sample.

The paper's findings and limits, for the study overall: Comparisons of baseline and follow-up blood repertoires included only 14 patients. Ubiquitous expanded tumor TCRs were detected in blood more often at tumor resection than at routine follow-up. Additional single-cell paired TCR alpha and beta sequencing was considered necessary to confirm, at a functional level, the hypothesis that regional TCRs recognize regional mutations.

Recombination joined TRBV12-3 or TRBV12-4 with TRBJ1-4; the D segment cannot be called with confidence. The input for sequencing was PBMCs, taken at follow-up. The TCR originated in a female donor with early-stage non-small cell lung cancer. At the DNA level, the sequence is TGTGCCAGCAGCCACCCGGGCGAAAAACTGTTTTTT. This gives the protein CASSHPGEKLFF.